This T cell receptor beta chain comes out of a study of cytomegalovirus exposure and HLA in healthy donors. Study-level points and caveats: While the bulk of TCR sequences proved rare, some public TCRs turned up in many donors. Among donors in an Asian-associated ancestry cluster, a later analysis reportedly found fewer N-insertions than the approximately 700-donor mean.

Germline assignment: CDR1 SGHVS and CDR2 FQNEAQ. Losses at the gene ends were 4 bases for V and 7 bases for J; bases not matched to a gene: 3. The CDR3 spans 12 residues. With respect to this clone: Its specificity is not known.

PCR amplification relied on 60 Vbeta primers (plus 13 Jbeta primers). The assay was immunoSEQ multiplex PCR, and TCRdb's table has in-frame clones only and misses some. The specimen's table records approximately 100,000 clones. Everyone who donated was a healthy bone marrow donor. The sequence was collected from a man between 45 and 60 years old in good health and CMV-seropositive. This chain uses TRBV7-8 with TRBJ1-1, with 7 nucleotides matching TRBD1. Material for sequencing was PBMCs. CDR3 nucleotide sequence: TGTGCCAGCAGCTCACGGACAGGTGAAGCTTTCTTT. The encoded protein is CASSSRTGEAFF.